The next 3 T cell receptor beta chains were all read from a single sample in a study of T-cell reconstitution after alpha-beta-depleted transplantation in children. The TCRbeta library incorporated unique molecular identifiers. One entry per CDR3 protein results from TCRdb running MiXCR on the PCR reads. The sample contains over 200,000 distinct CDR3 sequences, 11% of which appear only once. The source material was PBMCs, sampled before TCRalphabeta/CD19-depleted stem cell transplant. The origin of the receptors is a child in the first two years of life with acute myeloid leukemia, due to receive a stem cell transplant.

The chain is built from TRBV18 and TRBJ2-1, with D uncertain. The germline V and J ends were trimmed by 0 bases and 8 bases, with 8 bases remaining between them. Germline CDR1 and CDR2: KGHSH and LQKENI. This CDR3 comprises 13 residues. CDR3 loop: CASSPPTRDEQFF. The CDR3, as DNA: TGTGCCAGCTCACCACCAACTCGGGATGAGCAGTTCTTC.

CDR3 protein: CASSHREYTEAFF. The CDR3 DNA reads as TGTGCCAGCAGCCACAGGGAGTACACTGAAGCTTTCTTT. The chain has TRBV6-1 and TRBJ1-1, with D perhaps TRBD1 (6 bases). This CDR3 is built from 13 residues. V shed 6 bases and J shed 3 bases, with 11 bases lying between them. Germline CDR1 is MNHNS and CDR2 is SASEGT.

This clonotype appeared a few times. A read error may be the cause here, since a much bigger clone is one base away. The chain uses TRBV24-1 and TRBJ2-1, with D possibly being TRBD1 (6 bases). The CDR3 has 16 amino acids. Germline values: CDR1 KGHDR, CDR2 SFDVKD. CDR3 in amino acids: CTTSDLDSRSYNEQFF. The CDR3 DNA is TGTACCACCAGTGATTTGGACAGTCGCTCCTACAATGAGCAGTTCTTC.